The sequence of this T cell receptor (beta chain) was determined in a study of cytomegalovirus exposure and HLA in healthy donors. Study observations and caveats: As immune exposure information, only CMV serostatus was available. Reported performance of the classifier showed diagnosis of cytomegalovirus status with high specificity and sensitivity.

Of note for this clone: What it recognizes is unknown.

PCR employed 60 Vbeta and 13 Jbeta primers. Libraries were prepared by immunoSEQ multiplex PCR; TCRdb keeps only in-frame clonotypes and omits some of them. The sample comprises approximately 210,000 clones, around 79% of which are singletons, and less than 2% rests with the top ten. V shed 5 bases and J 8 bases; nucleotides not matched to a gene: 11. This CDR3 contains 14 residues. Germline loops: CDR1 MDHEN, CDR2 SYDVKM. The clonotype comes from a male donor in good health and CMV-seronegative. The chain employs TRBV28 and TRBJ1-2; 7 nucleotides match TRBD1. The specimen was PBMCs. CDR3 loop: CASSTRTGWYGYTF. In nucleotides, the CDR3 is TGTGCCAGCAGTACGAGGACAGGTTGGTACGGCTACACCTTC.